These 4 T cell receptor beta chains were sequenced from one sample in a study of T cell responses to AZD1222 COVID-19 vaccine. Sequenced by immunoSEQ multiplex PCR; TCRdb stores in-frame clones only, minus some. This table holds 90,000 to 120,000 clones, under 95% found once. Here the sequenced sample was peripheral blood, taken on day 0 of AZD1222 vaccination. These receptors were collected from an adult in good health.

This chain connects TRBV6-9 to TRBJ1-1; D is possibly TRBD1 (5 bases). Germline V gene sequence: CDR1 MNHGY, CDR2 SVAAGI. The CDR3 has 16 residues. The germline V and J ends were trimmed by 2 bases and 0 bases, with 13 bases remaining between them. Written as DNA, the CDR3 is TGTGCCAGCAGTTATAGAGGTAAGGGGATGAACACTGAAGCTTTCTTT. It yields the protein CASSYRGKGMNTEAFF.

J is TRBJ1-4 and V is TRBV28, with D possibly matching TRBD1 (5 bases). The V end lost 6 bases, the J end lost 8 bases, and 13 bases lay between the germline ends. Germline CDR1 is MDHEN and CDR2 is SYDVKM. CDR3 length: 13 amino acids. This chain's CDR3 is CASRAGLGEKLFF. The CDR3 region has the DNA TGTGCCAGCAGGGCAGGGTTGGGGGAAAAACTGTTTTTT.

The CDR3 is CSVEEGTKGNYGYTF. The CDR3 region has the DNA TGCAGCGTTGAAGAGGGCACGAAGGGAAACTATGGCTACACCTTC. The chain recombines TRBV29-1 with TRBJ1-2; unclear D gene. Trimming pared 0 bases from V and 2 bases from J, leaving 13 bases between. The CDR3 sequence is 15 residues long. Germline CDR1 SQVTM, CDR2 ANQGSEA.

The J gene is TRBJ2-1, the V gene TRBV9; TRBD2 matches at 8 bases. The CDR3 is 13 amino acids. Germline assignment: CDR1 SGDLS and CDR2 YYNGEE. Trimming at V came to 5 bases and at J to 6 bases, leaving 4 bases not matched to a gene. The CDR3 sequence: CASRAGTSNEQFF. The CDR3 region has the DNA TGTGCCAGCAGGGCCGGGACTAGCAATGAGCAGTTCTTC.